The clone carrying this T cell receptor (beta chain) was counted ten times or more. These data originate in a study of spatial heterogeneity in lung cancer. A unique molecular identifier was attached to every TCR cDNA molecule. A single record per CDR3 protein comes from TCRdb applying MiXCR to the 5' RACE reads. This table has 43,000 or so distinct CDR3 sequences, 6.5% to 7% appearing once. Time point meaning: sample taken at primary tumor resection. The specimen comprised PBMCs, sampled at surgery. The origin of this receptor is a female donor with early-stage non-small cell lung cancer.

CDR3 protein: CSARESLGGAKEKLFF. CDR3 coding DNA: TGCAGTGCTAGAGAGAGCTTAGGGGGGGCGAAGGAAAAACTGTTTTTT. The rearrangement joins TRBV20-1 to TRBJ1-4; tentative D call: TRBD1 (6 bases). From germline, CDR1 is DFQATT and CDR2 SNEGSKA (reference sequence). The CDR3 runs 16 residues. V was shortened by 0 bases and J by 8 bases, with 19 bases between the two germline ends.